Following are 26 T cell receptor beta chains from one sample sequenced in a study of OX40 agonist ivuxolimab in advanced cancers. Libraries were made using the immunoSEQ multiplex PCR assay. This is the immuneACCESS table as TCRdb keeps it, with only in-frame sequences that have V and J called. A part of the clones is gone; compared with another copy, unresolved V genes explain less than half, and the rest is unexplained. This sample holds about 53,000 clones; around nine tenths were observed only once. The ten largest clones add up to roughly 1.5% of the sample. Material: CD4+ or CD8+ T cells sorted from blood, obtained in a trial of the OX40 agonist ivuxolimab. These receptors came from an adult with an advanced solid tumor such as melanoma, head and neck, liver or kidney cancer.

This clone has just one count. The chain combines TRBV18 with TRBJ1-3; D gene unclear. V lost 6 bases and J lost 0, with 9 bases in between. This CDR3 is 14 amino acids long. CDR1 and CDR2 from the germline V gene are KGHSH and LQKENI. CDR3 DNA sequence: TGTGCCAGCTCCCTGGAGGACTCTGGAAACACCATATATTTT. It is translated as CASSLEDSGNTIYF.

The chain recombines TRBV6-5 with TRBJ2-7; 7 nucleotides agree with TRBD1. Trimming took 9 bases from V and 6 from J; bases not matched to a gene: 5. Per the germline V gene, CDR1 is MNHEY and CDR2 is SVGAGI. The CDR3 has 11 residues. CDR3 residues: CASQQGSEQYF. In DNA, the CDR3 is TGTGCCAGTCAACAGGGGAGCGAGCAGTACTTC.

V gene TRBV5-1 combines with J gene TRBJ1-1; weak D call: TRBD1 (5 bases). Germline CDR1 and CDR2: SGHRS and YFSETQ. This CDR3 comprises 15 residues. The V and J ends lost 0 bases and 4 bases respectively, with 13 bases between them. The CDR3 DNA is TGCGCCAGCAGCTTGGGGGGCAGGGCTTTCACTGAAGCTTTCTTT. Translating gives CASSLGGRAFTEAFF.

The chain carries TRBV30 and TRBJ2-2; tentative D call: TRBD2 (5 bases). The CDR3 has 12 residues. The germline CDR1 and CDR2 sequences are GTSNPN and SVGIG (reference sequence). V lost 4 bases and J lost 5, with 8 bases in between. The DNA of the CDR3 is TGTGCCTGGAAACGGGGAACCGGGGAGCTGTTTTTT. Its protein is CAWKRGTGELFF.

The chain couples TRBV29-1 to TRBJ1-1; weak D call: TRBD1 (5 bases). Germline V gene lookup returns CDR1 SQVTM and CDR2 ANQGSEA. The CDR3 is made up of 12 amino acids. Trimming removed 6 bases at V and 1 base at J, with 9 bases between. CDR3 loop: CSVTRGNTEAFF. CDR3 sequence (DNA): TGCAGCGTCACTAGGGGGAACACTGAAGCTTTCTTT.

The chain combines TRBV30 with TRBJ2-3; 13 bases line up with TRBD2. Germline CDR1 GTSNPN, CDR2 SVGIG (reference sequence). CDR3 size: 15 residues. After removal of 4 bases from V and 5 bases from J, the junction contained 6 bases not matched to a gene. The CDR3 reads CAWKGTSGMGDTQYF. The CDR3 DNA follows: TGTGCCTGGAAGGGGACTAGCGGGATGGGAGATACGCAGTATTTT.

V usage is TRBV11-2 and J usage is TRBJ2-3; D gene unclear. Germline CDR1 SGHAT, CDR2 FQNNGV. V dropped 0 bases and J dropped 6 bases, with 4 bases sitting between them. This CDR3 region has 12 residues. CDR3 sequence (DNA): TGTGCCAGCAGCTTAGAAGGGGATACGCAGTATTTT. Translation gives CASSLEGDTQYF.

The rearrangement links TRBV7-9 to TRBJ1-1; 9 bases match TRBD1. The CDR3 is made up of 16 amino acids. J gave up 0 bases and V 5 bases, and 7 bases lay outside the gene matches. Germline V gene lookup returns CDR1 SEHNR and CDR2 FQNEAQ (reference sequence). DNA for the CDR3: TGTGCCAGCAGCGCCCACAGGGGGCGCGTGAACACTGAAGCTTTCTTT. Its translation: CASSAHRGRVNTEAFF.

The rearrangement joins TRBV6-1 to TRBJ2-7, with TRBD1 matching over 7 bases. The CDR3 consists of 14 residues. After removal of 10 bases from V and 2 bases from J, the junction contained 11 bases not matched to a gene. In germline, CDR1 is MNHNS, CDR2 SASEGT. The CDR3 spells CATKGSGTAYEQYF. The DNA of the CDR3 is TGTGCCACTAAGGGGTCCGGGACAGCCTACGAGCAGTACTTC.

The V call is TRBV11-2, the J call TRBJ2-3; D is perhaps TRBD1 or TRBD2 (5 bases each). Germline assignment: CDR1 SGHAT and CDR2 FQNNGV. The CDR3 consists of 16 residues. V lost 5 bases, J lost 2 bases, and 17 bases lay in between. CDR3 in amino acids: CASSQGVGVNTDTQYF. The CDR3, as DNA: TGTGCCAGCAGCCAAGGAGTGGGGGTAAACACAGATACGCAGTATTTT.

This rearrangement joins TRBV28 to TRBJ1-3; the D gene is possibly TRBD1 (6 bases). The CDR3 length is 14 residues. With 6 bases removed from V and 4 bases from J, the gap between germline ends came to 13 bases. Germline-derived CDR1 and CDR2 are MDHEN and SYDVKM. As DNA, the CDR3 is TGTGCCAGCAGACCCACAGGGTTGGGAAACACCATATATTTT. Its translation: CASRPTGLGNTIYF.

CDR3 nucleotides: TGTGCCAGCAGCCCCCGACGGGAGGATACGCAGTATTTT. Its translation: CASSPRREDTQYF. This sequence joins TRBV7-3 and TRBJ2-3; a weak D match, TRBD2 (6 bases). Trimming left V 5 bases short and J 6 bases short, with 12 bases between. This CDR3 region has 13 residues. The germline V gene encodes CDR1 SGHTA and CDR2 FQGTGA. Full variable domain (rest looked up from reference TRBV7-3 and TRBJ2-3): GAGVSQTPSNKVTEKGKYVELRCDPISGHTALYWYRQSLGQGPEFLIYFQGTGAADDSGLPNDRFFAVRPEGSVSTLKIQRTERGDSAVYLCASSPRREDTQYFGPGTRLTVL.

In DNA form, the CDR3 reads TGTGCCTGGAGTGGAAGGTCGGATCAGCCCCAGCATTTT. Its translation is CAWSGRSDQPQHF. This chain joins TRBV30 and TRBJ1-5; unclear D gene. CDR3 size: 13 residues. Germline V CDR1 and CDR2: GTSNPN, SVGIG (reference sequence). V was shortened by 1 base and J by 5 bases, with 9 bases between the two germline ends.

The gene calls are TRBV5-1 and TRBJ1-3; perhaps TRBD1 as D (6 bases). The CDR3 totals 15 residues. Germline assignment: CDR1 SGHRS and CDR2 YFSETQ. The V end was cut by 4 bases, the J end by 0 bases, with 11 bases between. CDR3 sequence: CASSPGRGSGNTIYF. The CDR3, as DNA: TGCGCCAGCAGCCCGGGCAGGGGCTCTGGAAACACCATATATTTT.

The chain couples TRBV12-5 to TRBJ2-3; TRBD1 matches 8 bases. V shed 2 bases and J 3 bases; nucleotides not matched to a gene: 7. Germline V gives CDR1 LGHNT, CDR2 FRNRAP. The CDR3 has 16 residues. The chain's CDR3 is CASGLQGALSTDTQYF. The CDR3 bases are TGTGCTAGTGGTTTGCAGGGGGCCCTATCTACAGATACGCAGTATTTT.

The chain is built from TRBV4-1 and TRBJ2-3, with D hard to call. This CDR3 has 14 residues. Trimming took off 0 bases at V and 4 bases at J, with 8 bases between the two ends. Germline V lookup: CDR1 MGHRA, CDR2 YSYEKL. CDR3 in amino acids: CASSQESSADTQYF. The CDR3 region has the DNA TGCGCCAGCAGCCAAGAATCCAGCGCAGATACGCAGTATTTT.

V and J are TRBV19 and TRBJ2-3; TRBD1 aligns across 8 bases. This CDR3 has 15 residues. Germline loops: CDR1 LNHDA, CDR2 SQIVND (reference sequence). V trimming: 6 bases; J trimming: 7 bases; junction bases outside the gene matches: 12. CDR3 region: CASRKDRDGGNTQYF. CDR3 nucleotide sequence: TGTGCCAGTAGAAAGGACAGGGACGGCGGAAATACGCAGTATTTT.

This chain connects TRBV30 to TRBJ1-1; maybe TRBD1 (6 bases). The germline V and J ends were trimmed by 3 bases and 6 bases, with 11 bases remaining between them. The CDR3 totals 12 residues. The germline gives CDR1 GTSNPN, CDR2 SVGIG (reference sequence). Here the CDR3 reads CAWRRGAAEAFF. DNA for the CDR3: TGTGCCTGGAGGCGGGGGGCCGCTGAAGCTTTCTTT.

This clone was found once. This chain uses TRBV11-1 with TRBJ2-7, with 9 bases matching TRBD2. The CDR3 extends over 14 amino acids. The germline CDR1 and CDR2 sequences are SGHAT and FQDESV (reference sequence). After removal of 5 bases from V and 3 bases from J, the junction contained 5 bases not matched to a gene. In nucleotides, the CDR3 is TGTGCCAGCAGCCCTGGGACTAGCAGCTACGAGCAGTACTTC. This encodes CASSPGTSSYEQYF.

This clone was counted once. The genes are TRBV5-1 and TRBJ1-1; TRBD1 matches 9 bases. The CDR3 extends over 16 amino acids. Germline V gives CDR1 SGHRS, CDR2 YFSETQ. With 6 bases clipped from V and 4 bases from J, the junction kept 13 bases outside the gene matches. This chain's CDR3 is CASILGTGGVGTEAFF. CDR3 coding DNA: TGCGCCAGCATCCTGGGAACAGGGGGCGTGGGCACTGAAGCTTTCTTT.

CDR3 residues: CASSLITGTDYGYTF. Here the CDR3 DNA reads TGCGCCAGCAGCTTAATTACCGGGACAGACTATGGCTACACCTTC. The chain uses TRBV5-1 and TRBJ1-2, with 7 bases aligning to TRBD1. Looked up from germline, CDR1 is SGHRS and CDR2 is YFSETQ. The CDR3 consists of 15 residues. The trim removed 2 bases at V and 3 bases at J, leaving 7 bases unmatched.

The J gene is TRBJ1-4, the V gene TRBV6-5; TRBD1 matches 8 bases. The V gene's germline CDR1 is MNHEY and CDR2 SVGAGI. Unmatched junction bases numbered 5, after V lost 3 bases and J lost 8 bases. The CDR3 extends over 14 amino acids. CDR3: CASSYGDRGEKLFF. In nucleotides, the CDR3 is TGTGCCAGCAGTTATGGTGACAGGGGAGAAAAACTGTTTTTT.

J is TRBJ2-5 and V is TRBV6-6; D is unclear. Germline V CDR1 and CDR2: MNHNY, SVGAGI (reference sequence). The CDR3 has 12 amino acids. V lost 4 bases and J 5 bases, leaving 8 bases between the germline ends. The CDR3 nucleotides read TGTGCCAGCAGTTCAAGGTGGGAGACCCAGTACTTC. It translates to CASSSRWETQYF.

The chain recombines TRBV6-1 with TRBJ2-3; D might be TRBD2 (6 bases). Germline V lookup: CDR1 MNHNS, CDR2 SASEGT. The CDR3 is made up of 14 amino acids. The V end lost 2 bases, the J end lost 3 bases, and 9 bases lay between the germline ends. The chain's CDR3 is CASSERGLTDTQYF. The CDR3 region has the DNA TGTGCCAGCAGTGAACGGGGACTGACAGATACGCAGTATTTT.

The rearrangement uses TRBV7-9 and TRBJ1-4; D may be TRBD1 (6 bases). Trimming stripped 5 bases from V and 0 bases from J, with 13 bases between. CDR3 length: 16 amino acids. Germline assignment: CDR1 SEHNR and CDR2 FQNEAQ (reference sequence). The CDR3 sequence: CASSVRDKATNEKLFF. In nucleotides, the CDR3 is TGTGCCAGCAGCGTCCGGGACAAAGCAACTAATGAAAAACTGTTTTTT.

CDR3 DNA sequence: TGTGCCAGCAGCCGGACGGGGGGTGGTGGAAACACCATATATTTT. This encodes CASSRTGGGGNTIYF. This rearrangement joins TRBV11-2 to TRBJ1-3; tentative D call: TRBD1 (5 bases). V was cut by 5 bases and J by 3 bases, with 14 bases left in between. Germline V gene sequence: CDR1 SGHAT, CDR2 FQNNGV. The CDR3 consists of 15 residues.